This T cell receptor beta chain was found in a study of vaccination and CD4 T cells after COVID-19. About the study: Overlapping SARS-CoV-2, HCoV-NL63, HCoV-OC43 and HCoV-229E spike peptides stimulated the cells. Findings and limits, study-wide: For convalescent patients, a median about 90% of reactive clones surfaced exclusively after vaccination.

This clonotype was detected a few times. Antigen: not known. The treatment: roughly ten-day PBMC culture with coronavirus spike peptide pools or control peptides (ViraFEST assay). Sequencing of cultured CD4+ T cell DNA used the Oncomine TCR Beta short-read assay. TCRdb independently ran MiXCR on the PCR reads; one entry per CDR3 protein. Of around 14,000 distinct CDR3 sequences in the sample, around 53% were seen once. The length of the CDR3 is 14 residues. The V segment lost 8 bases and the J segment 1 base; nucleotides outside the gene matches: 8. From germline, CDR1 is SNHLY and CDR2 FYNNEI. Material for sequencing was CD4+ T cells from blood, cultured in vitro. The TCR sequence derives from a human donor who had recovered from COVID-19. The rearrangement joins TRBV2 to TRBJ2-7; 7 nucleotides line up with TRBD2. CDR3 loop: CASQEGEGSYEQYF. The CDR3 DNA sequence: TGTGCCAGCCAGGAAGGGGAGGGATCCTACGAGCAGTACTTC.